This T cell receptor (beta chain) was obtained from a study of T cell responses to AZD1222 COVID-19 vaccine. About this clone itself: Its antigen is currently unknown.

The CDR3 runs to 17 residues. Trimming stripped 4 bases from V and 0 bases from J, with 16 bases between. Germline V CDR1 and CDR2: SGDLS, YYNGEE. Profiling relied on immunoSEQ multiplex PCR, and the TCRdb table lists in-frame clones only, not all of them. The sample lists approximately 100,000 clones; about 90% were seen once. General study results and limits: Donors, mostly white British, included more females; clonal diversity was possibly underestimated. Targets within unmutated variant regions were reportedly found for nearly half of spike-specific TCRs.

Source: peripheral blood, taken on day 0 of AZD1222 vaccination. The source is an adult in good health. The chain couples TRBV9 to TRBJ2-2; D tentatively fits TRBD1 or TRBD2 (6 bases each). In DNA form, the CDR3 reads TGTGCCAGCAGCTCGCCTAGGGGGGAGGCGAACACCGGGGAGCTGTTTTTT. Its translation: CASSSPRGEANTGELFF.